These 8 T cell receptor beta chains share one sample of origin, sequenced in a study of shared T cell receptors in the human thymus. The method was immunoSEQ multiplex PCR; TCRdb's version includes in-frame clones alone and lacks a portion of them. The sample lists roughly 550,000 clones, more than 75% seen once, with 0.013% in the top ten. This sample also belongs to another study, concerning human thymus T cells.

Sequencing was carried out using thymocytes. These receptors were taken from a boy in the first two years of life with a congenital heart defect.

The J gene is TRBJ2-7, the V gene TRBV6-4; D is unresolved. V was shortened by 9 bases and J by 4 bases, with 16 bases between the two germline ends. Looked up from germline, CDR1 is MRHNA and CDR2 is SNTAGT. CDR3 size: 13 residues. DNA of the CDR3: TGTGCCAGGAGAAATGCCACGCGGTACGAGCAGTACTTC. The encoded protein is CARRNATRYEQYF.

The V call is TRBV6-6, the J call TRBJ1-2, with 9 bases matching TRBD1. This CDR3 contains 16 residues. Germline assignment: CDR1 MNHNY and CDR2 SVGAGI (reference sequence). V lost 5 bases and J lost 2; bases outside the gene matches: 9. This CDR3 is CASSTAEQGANYGYTF. CDR3 DNA sequence: TGTGCCAGCAGTACAGCGGAACAGGGGGCCAACTATGGCTACACCTTC.

This chain joins TRBV15 and TRBJ1-4; D gene uncertain. Per germline, CDR1 LNHNV and CDR2 YYDKDF (reference sequence). CDR3 size: 14 residues. V shed 0 bases and J shed 15 bases, with 17 bases lying between them. The CDR3 sequence: CATSREETPLMMFF. The DNA of the CDR3 is TGTGCCACCAGCAGAGAGGAGACCCCCTTGATGATGTTTTTT. Filled out from reference TRBV15 and TRBJ1-4, the complete variable domain reads DAMVIQNPRYQVTQFGKPVTLSCSQTLNHNVMYWYQQKSSQAPKLLFHYYDKDFNNEADTPDNFQSRRPNTSFCFLDIRSPGLGDTAMYLCATSREETPLMMFFGSGTQLSVL.

V usage is TRBV5-1 and J usage is TRBJ2-7, with 7 bases identical to TRBD1. The CDR3 is made up of 12 amino acids. Trimming removed 5 bases from V and 5 bases from J; junction bases left unmatched: 4. CDR1 SGHRS and CDR2 YFSETQ come from the germline V gene. The CDR3 spells CASRETGDEQYF. The CDR3 DNA reads TGCGCCAGCAGGGAAACAGGGGACGAGCAGTACTTC.

The rearrangement links TRBV7-9 to TRBJ2-5; D is unclear. The length of the CDR3 is 12 residues. Trimming removed 0 bases from V and 5 bases from J, with 4 bases in between. Germline assignment: CDR1 SEHNR and CDR2 FQNEAQ (reference sequence). The CDR3 region is CASSLAQETQYF. Here the CDR3 DNA reads TGTGCCAGCAGCTTAGCGCAGGAGACCCAGTACTTC.

The chain's CDR3 is CASSLGGSTLLVEQYF. The CDR3 DNA reads as TGTGCCAGCAGCCTTGGGGGCAGTACCCTTCTTGTCGAGCAGTACTTC. The chain joins TRBV11-2 to TRBJ2-7; TRBD1 is a possible D gene (6 bases). Germline-derived CDR1 and CDR2 are SGHAT and FQNNGV. Trimming removed 5 bases at V and 6 bases at J, with 23 bases between. The CDR3 is 16 amino acids.

This clone came up once. V and J are TRBV12-1 and TRBJ2-1; the D call in the table, TRBD1, was not verified against the DNA. TRBV12-1 is marked as a pseudogene. The CDR3 has 17 residues. CDR3 sequence: CASSFLQGGNSYNEQFF. CDR3 bases: TGTGCCAGCAGCTTCCTACAGGGGGGGAACTCCTACAATGAGCAGTTCTTC.

The chain combines TRBV7-9 with TRBJ1-1; D gene uncertain. CDR3 length: 14 residues. Germline V gene data show CDR1 as SEHNR and CDR2 as FQNEAQ (reference sequence). V gave up 4 bases and J gave up 0 bases, with 9 bases separating them. CDR3 protein: CASSYGRVNTEAFF. The CDR3 bases are TGTGCCAGCAGCTACGGGAGGGTGAACACTGAAGCTTTCTTT.